Given below is one T cell receptor beta chain in context. Its target is unknown. Patients chosen for sequencing had CD8+CD57+ cells that had expanded, as shown by flow cytometry. Diagnosis of severe acquired aplastic anemia applied to all patients. The length of the CDR3 is 16 residues. Trimming removed 1 base at V and 9 bases at J, with 21 bases between. CDR1 and CDR2 (germline): SGDLS, YYNGEE. This sample is part of a study of CD8+CD57+ T cells in acquired aplastic anemia. About the research overall: Sorting CD4+ and CD8+ cells gave DNA averaging approximately 3 ug.

CDR3 and TCR beta VDJ profiling relied on genomic DNA as the template. TCRdb fed the reads into MiXCR, producing one record per CDR3 protein. Here the sample spans 270,000 or so distinct CDR3 sequences, approximately 79% being singletons. Overall study findings and caveats: Levels of CD8+ Simpson's diversity were not significantly distinct in patients versus controls.

The sample comprised sorted CD4+, CD8+, or CD8+CD57+ T cells (not recorded which) from PBMCs. This rearrangement joins TRBV9 to TRBJ2-3; D perhaps matches TRBD1 (6 bases). The clonotype was recovered from a human donor with aplastic anemia. The CDR3 is CASSVHTPCWTVTQYF. The CDR3 DNA reads TGTGCCAGCAGCGTACACACCCCCTGCTGGACAGTAACGCAGTATTTT.